These 14 T cell receptor beta chains originate from one sample sequenced in a study of cytomegalovirus exposure and HLA in healthy donors. The PCR made use of 60 Vbeta and 13 Jbeta primers. The protocol was immunoSEQ multiplex PCR, while the TCRdb copy is restricted to in-frame clones and leaves out a portion. Of about 170,000 clones listed, 65% to 85% were seen once; the top ten hold under 5%. The sequencing sample was made of PBMCs. These receptors all stem from a woman aged 50 to 65 in good health and CMV-seropositive.

This chain connects TRBV5-1 to TRBJ1-1; 8 bases are a match to TRBD1. This CDR3 spans 15 amino acids. The germline V gene has CDR1 SGHRS and CDR2 YFSETQ. V trimming: 4 bases; J trimming: 1 base; junction bases outside the gene matches: 6. The CDR3 region is CASSPLQGGNTEAFF. Here the CDR3 DNA reads TGCGCCAGCAGCCCCCTACAGGGGGGGAACACTGAAGCTTTCTTT. Full variable domain (rest looked up from reference TRBV5-1 and TRBJ1-1): KAGVTQTPRYLIKTRGQQVTLSCSPISGHRSVSWYQQTPGQGLQFLFEYFSETQRNKGNFPGRFSGRQFSNSRSEMNVSTLELGDSALYLCASSPLQGGNTEAFFGQGTRLTVV.

In the case of this clone: One junction end disagrees with the germline gene, perhaps due to a read error. This sequence joins TRBV28 and TRBJ2-7; 9 bases line up with TRBD1. The length of the CDR3 is 15 residues. Germline loops: CDR1 MDHEN, CDR2 SYDVKM. CDR3 DNA: TGTGCCAGCAGCCCGGCGGGACAGGGAGCGTACGGGCAGTACTTC. The encoded protein is CASSPAGQGAYGQYF.

This chain connects TRBV5-4 to TRBJ1-1, with 7 positions matching TRBD1. From germline, CDR1 is SGHNT and CDR2 YYREEE (reference sequence). The CDR3 extends over 15 amino acids. Trimming cost V 4 bases and J 5 bases; bases outside gene matches: 11. CDR3 sequence: CASSTDRDVVTEAFF. The CDR3 coding sequence is TGTGCCAGCAGCACCGACAGGGATGTGGTGACTGAAGCTTTCTTT.

This sequence joins TRBV7-3 and TRBJ2-3; 7 positions agree with TRBD2. Germline CDR1 reads SGHTA; CDR2 reads FQGTGA. This CDR3 contains 12 residues. V was clipped by 6 bases and J by 9 bases; unmatched bases: 6. The CDR3 region is CASSGSGATQYF. The CDR3 DNA reads TGTGCCAGCAGTGGCAGCGGGGCAACGCAGTATTTT. The entire variable domain, with the rest obtained from reference TRBV7-3 and TRBJ2-3, is as follows: GAGVSQTPSNKVTEKGKYVELRCDPISGHTALYWYRQSLGQGPEFLIYFQGTGAADDSGLPNDRFFAVRPEGSVSTLKIQRTERGDSAVYLCASSGSGATQYFGPGTRLTVL.

This sequence joins TRBV7-2 and TRBJ2-1; D is uncertain. V lost 4 bases to trimming and J lost 12 bases, with 22 bases between them. The length of the CDR3 is 15 residues. CDR1 is SGHTA, CDR2 FQGNSA, per germline. Here the CDR3 reads CASSSRDRPNEMQFF. CDR3 DNA: TGTGCCAGCAGCTCACGAGATCGCCCTAACGAGATGCAGTTCTTC.

The CDR3 DNA sequence: TGCAGCGTTGCTAGGGGCCTCGGTGAAGCTTTCTTT. This sequence encodes CSVARGLGEAFF. The rearrangement joins TRBV29-1 to TRBJ1-1; D is possibly TRBD1 (5 bases). This CDR3 has 12 amino acids. Trimming took 4 bases from V and 7 from J, leaving 13 bases between them. Germline CDR1 SQVTM, CDR2 ANQGSEA.

This chain's CDR3 is CASSLTSGGETQYF. As DNA, the CDR3 is TGTGCCAGCAGCTTAACTAGCGGGGGAGAGACCCAGTACTTC. The chain couples TRBV13 to TRBJ2-5; 11 bases match TRBD2. This CDR3 has 14 amino acids. The germline CDR1 and CDR2 sequences are PRHDT and FYEKMQ (reference sequence). V was pared by 2 bases and J by 4 bases, with 0 bases of the junction left unmatched. Complete variable domain (other parts from reference TRBV13 and TRBJ2-5): AAGVIQSPRHLIKEKRETATLKCYPIPRHDTVYWYQQGPGQDPQFLISFYEKMQSDKGSIPDRFSAQQFSDYHSELNMSSLELGDSALYFCASSLTSGGETQYFGPGTRLLVL.

The rearrangement links TRBV29-1 to TRBJ1-1, with D tentatively TRBD1 (5 bases). V was clipped by 4 bases and J by 4 bases, with 13 bases between them. The CDR3 length is 13 residues. Germline-derived CDR1 and CDR2 are SQVTM and ANQGSEA. DNA for the CDR3: TGCAGCGTTGGGACATCGACGGGCACTGAAGCTTTCTTT. Amino acid sequence: CSVGTSTGTEAFF.

The chain joins TRBV5-1 to TRBJ2-2; TRBD2 is a possible D gene (6 bases). The CDR3 is 14 amino acids. The germline gives CDR1 SGHRS, CDR2 YFSETQ. V lost 4 bases to trimming and J lost 0 bases, with 7 bases between them. CDR3 region: CASSRDSNTGELFF. The CDR3 DNA is TGCGCCAGCAGCCGGGACTCGAACACCGGGGAGCTGTTTTTT. The complete variable domain, with remaining parts taken from reference TRBV5-1 and TRBJ2-2, reads KAGVTQTPRYLIKTRGQQVTLSCSPISGHRSVSWYQQTPGQGLQFLFEYFSETQRNKGNFPGRFSGRQFSNSRSEMNVSTLELGDSALYLCASSRDSNTGELFFGEGSRLTVL.

This chain connects TRBV7-2 to TRBJ1-2; D is uncertain. Germline V gene lookup returns CDR1 SGHTA and CDR2 FQGNSA. The CDR3 extends over 18 amino acids. Trimming removed 1 base from V and 0 bases from J, with 18 bases in between. In DNA form, the CDR3 reads TGTGCCAGCAGCTTAGGGGTCCTGAACAGTATCCCTAACTATGGCTACACCTTC. This codes for CASSLGVLNSIPNYGYTF.

J is TRBJ1-6 and V is TRBV5-5; possible D gene TRBD1, 5 bases. Germline V gene sequence: CDR1 SGHKS, CDR2 YYEKEE (reference sequence). V lost 5 bases and J lost 4, with 13 bases in between. This CDR3 spans 15 amino acids. The CDR3 DNA sequence: TGTGCCAGCAGGCCCCCGGGGGATTATAATTCACCCCTCCACTTT. It encodes CASRPPGDYNSPLHF. Together with reference TRBV5-5 and TRBJ1-6, the CDR3 gives the full variable domain: DAGVTQSPTHLIKTRGQQVTLRCSPISGHKSVSWYQQVLGQGPQFIFQYYEKEERGRGNFPDRFSARQFPNYSSELNVNALLLGDSALYLCASRPPGDYNSPLHFGNGTRLTVT.

The chain joins TRBV5-6 to TRBJ2-1; the D is unclear. Germline CDR1 and CDR2: SGHDT and YYEEEE. The CDR3 consists of 14 residues. The V end was cut by 0 bases, the J end by 9 bases, with 13 bases between. This CDR3 reads CASSLAPSGGEQFF. In DNA form, the CDR3 reads TGTGCCAGCAGCTTGGCCCCTAGTGGCGGTGAGCAGTTCTTC.

V usage is TRBV29-1 and J usage is TRBJ1-1; D not certain. Trimming shortened V by 3 bases and J by 14 bases, and 16 bases separated the two germline ends. CDR1 and CDR2 (germline): SQVTM, ANQGSEA. The CDR3 spans 11 residues. In DNA form, the CDR3 reads TGCAGCGTTGAGACGGCTATGGGAGGGTTCTTT. Translated: CSVETAMGGFF.

The genes are TRBV19 and TRBJ1-4; 7 bases fit TRBD1. The germline CDR1 and CDR2 sequences are LNHDA and SQIVND (reference sequence). The CDR3 is made up of 16 amino acids. Losses at the gene ends were 4 bases for V and 5 bases for J; bases not matched to a gene: 10. The CDR3 nucleotides are TGTGCCAGTAGTAGTCGAGGGGGACAGAAAAATGAAAAACTGTTTTTT. Translated: CASSSRGGQKNEKLFF.